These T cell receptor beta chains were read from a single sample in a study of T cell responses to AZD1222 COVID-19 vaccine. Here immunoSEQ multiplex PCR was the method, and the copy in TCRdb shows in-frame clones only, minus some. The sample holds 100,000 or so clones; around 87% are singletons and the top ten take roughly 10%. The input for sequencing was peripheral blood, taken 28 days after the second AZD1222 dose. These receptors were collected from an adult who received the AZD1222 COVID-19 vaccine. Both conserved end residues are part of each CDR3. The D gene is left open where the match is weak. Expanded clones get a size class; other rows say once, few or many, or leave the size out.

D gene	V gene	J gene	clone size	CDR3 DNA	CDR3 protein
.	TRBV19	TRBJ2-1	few	TGTGCCAGTAGTATAACAGGGTTCAGGGTCTTCTTC	CASSITGFRVFF
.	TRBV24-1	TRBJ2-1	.	TGTGCCACCAGGGACAATCTATACAATGAGCAGTTCTTC	CATRDNLYNEQFF
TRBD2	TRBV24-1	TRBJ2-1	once	TGTGCCACCAGTGGCGGGAGTTCCTACAATGAGCAGTTCTTC	CATSGGSSYNEQFF
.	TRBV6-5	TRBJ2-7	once	TGTGCCAGCAACGCAGGGCCTTCCTACGAGCAGTACTTC	CASNAGPSYEQYF
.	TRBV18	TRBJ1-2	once	TGTGCCAGCTCACCAGCCGAAAGCCCCTATGGCTACACCTTC	CASSPAESPYGYTF
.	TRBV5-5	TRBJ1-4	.	TGTGCCAGCAGCGGGGACGCCCAGGAGCGGGGGCTGTTTTTT	CASSGDAQERGLFF
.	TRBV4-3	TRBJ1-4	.	TGCGCCAGCAGCCAGTCCAGCCTTAATGAAAAACTGTTTTTT	CASSQSSLNEKLFF
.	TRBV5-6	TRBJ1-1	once	TGTGCCAGCAGCTCCTACCGGGGGCGGACTGAAGCTTTCTTT	CASSSYRGRTEAFF
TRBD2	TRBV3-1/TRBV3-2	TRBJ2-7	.	TGTGCCAGCAGCCACGGACTAGCGGGAGATAAGTACTTC	CASSHGLAGDKYF
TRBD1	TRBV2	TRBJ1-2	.	TGTGCCAGCAGTGGGGACAGGGGAGGCTATGGCTACACCTTC	CASSGDRGGYGYTF
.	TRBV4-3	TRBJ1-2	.	TGCGCCAGCAGCCAAGACGGGGGCGGCTATGGCTACACCTTC	CASSQDGGGYGYTF
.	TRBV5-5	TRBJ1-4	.	TGTGCCAGCAGCTTGGGAGAAGTTGCAACTAATGAAAAACTGTTTTTT	CASSLGEVATNEKLFF
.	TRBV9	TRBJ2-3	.	TGTGCCAGCAGCCATGGGGGGCCCGGCACAGATACGCAGTATTTT	CASSHGGPGTDTQYF
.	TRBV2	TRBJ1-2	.	TGTGCCAGCAGCGCGGATGGGGGCTATGGCTACACCTTC	CASSADGGYGYTF
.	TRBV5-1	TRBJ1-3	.	TGCGCCAGCAGCTTGGTAGGGGCTGGAAACACCATATATTTT	CASSLVGAGNTIYF
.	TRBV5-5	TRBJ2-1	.	TGTGCCAGCAGCTTGGGAGTTGGGAGCAATGAGCAGTTCTTC	CASSLGVGSNEQFF
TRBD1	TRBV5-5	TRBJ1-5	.	TGTGCCAGCAGCAAATCTCCGGAACAGGGGGTGGATAGCAATCAGCCCCAGCATTTT	CASSKSPEQGVDSNQPQHF
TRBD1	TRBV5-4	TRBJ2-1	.	TGTGCCAGCAGCTTGGAGGGACAGGGGTACAATGAGCAGTTCTTC	CASSLEGQGYNEQFF
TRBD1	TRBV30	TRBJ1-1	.	TGTGCCTGGAGTCGAATCGGGGGACAGGGGGCTCGGGCTGAAGCTTTCTTT	CAWSRIGGQGARAEAFF
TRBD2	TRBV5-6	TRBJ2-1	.	TGTGCCAGCAGCCCAGCGGGGGGATACTACAATGAGCAGTTCTTC	CASSPAGGYYNEQFF
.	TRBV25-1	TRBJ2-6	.	TGTGCCAGCAGAGTCTCTGGGGCCAACGTCCTGACTTTC	CASRVSGANVLTF
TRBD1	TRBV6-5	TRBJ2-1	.	TGTGCCAGCAGTTTCCGGGACAGCTCCTACAATGAGCAGTTCTTC	CASSFRDSSYNEQFF
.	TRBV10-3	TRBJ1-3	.	TGTGCCATCAGTGTGGACCGAAATGGAAACACCATATATTTT	CAISVDRNGNTIYF
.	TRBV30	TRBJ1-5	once	TGTGCCTGGAGTGGACAGGGCAATCAGCCCCAGCATTTT	CAWSGQGNQPQHF
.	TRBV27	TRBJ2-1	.	TGTGCCAGCATGCAACCTAGTTACAATGAGCAGTTCTTC	CASMQPSYNEQFF
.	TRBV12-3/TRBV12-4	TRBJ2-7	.	TGTGCCAGCAGTGCCCTGTCGCAGTACTTC	CASSALSQYF
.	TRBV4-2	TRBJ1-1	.	TGTGCCAGCAGCCAAGAGAAAGGGCTGAACACTGAAGCTTTCTTT	CASSQEKGLNTEAFF
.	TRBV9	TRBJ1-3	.	TGTGCCAGCAGCGAACCACAGGGCCTCTCTGGAAACACCATATATTTT	CASSEPQGLSGNTIYF
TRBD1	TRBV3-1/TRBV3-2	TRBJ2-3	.	TGTGCCAGCAGCCCTTTTCAGGGGGCTAGGGATACGCAGTATTTT	CASSPFQGARDTQYF
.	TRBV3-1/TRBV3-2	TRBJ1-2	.	TGTGCCAGCAGCCAACCAGGGAAGAACTATGGCTACACCTTC	CASSQPGKNYGYTF
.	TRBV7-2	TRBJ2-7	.	TGTGCCAGCAGGGGCGGGACTTACCCCTACGAGCAGTACTTC	CASRGGTYPYEQYF
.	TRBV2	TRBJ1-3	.	TGTGCCAGCAGATACAGTAGCTCTGGAAACACCATATATTTT	CASRYSSSGNTIYF
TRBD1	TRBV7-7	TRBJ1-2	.	TGTGCTAGCAGCTTAGGGGGTGCAGGGGGCTATGGCTACACCTTC	CASSLGGAGGYGYTF
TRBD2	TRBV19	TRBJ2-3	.	TGTGCCAGTAGTCTCACTAGCGGGAGCACAGATACGCAGTATTTT	CASSLTSGSTDTQYF
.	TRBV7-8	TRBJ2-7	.	TGTGCCAGCAGCCATAACCCGGGCGAGCAGTACTTC	CASSHNPGEQYF
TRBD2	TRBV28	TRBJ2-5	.	TGTGCCAGCAGTCCGGGACTAGCGGGAGGAGGCCAAGAGACCCAGTACTTC	CASSPGLAGGGQETQYF
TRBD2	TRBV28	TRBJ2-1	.	TGTGCCAGCACTGGACTAGCCCCAACAAGGAAGTTCTTC	CASTGLAPTRKFF
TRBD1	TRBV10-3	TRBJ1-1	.	TGTGCCATCTGGACAGGGAAGGGGCCTGAAGCTTTCTTT	CAIWTGKGPEAFF
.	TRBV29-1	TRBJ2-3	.	TGCAGCGTGGTAGAGACAGATACGCAGTATTTT	CSVVETDTQYF
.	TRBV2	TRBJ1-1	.	TGTGCCAGCAGTGGCGAGGGGGGCACTGAAGCTTTCTTT	CASSGEGGTEAFF
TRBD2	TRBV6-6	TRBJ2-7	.	TGTGCCAGCACCCGGGAGGGCCTCTCCTACGAGCAGTACTTC	CASTREGLSYEQYF
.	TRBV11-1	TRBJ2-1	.	TGTGCCAGCAGCCCTAGTGCAGGGAGGAATGAGCAGTTCTTC	CASSPSAGRNEQFF
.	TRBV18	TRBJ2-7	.	TGTGCCAGCTCGACGGGAACCTACGAGCAGTACTTC	CASSTGTYEQYF
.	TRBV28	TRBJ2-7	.	TGTGCCAGCAGTTTGGAGGGTTCCTACGAGCAGTACTTC	CASSLEGSYEQYF
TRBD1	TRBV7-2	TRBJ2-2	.	TGTGCCAGCAGCCCCCGACAGGGGGCGGTCACCGGGGAGCTGTTTTTT	CASSPRQGAVTGELFF
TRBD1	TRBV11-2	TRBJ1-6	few	TGTGCCAGCAGCCCAAAGGGGACAGGGAATTCACCCCTCCACTTT	CASSPKGTGNSPLHF